This T cell receptor (beta chain) was obtained from a study of beta chain features in type 1 diabetes. Every bit of the isolated RNA underwent reverse transcription, so sequencing read expressed TCRB transcripts. Sequenced naive, central memory and regulatory T cell samples produced an average of around 3.8 million reads. Some clones are missing from TCRdb's copy, which holds only in-frame ones; the method was immunoSEQ multiplex PCR. The table lists over 300,000 clones, 9.3% of them singletons. The CDR3 spans 15 residues. In germline, CDR1 is SGHRS, CDR2 YFSETQ. Trimming left V 0 bases short and J 0 bases short, with 10 bases between. Sorting based on CD45RO/CCR7/CD25/CD127/CD95/CD27 separated CD4+ naive, central memory, regulatory and stem cell-like memory cells. Study outcomes and limitations: Researchers report that Type 1 diabetes patients had moderately but significantly shorter TCRB CDR3s across all four CD4+ subsets. Diminished insertions and augmented deletions at VDJ junctions characterized type 1 diabetes patients. Across patients, naive, central memory and Treg TCRB repertoires exhibited apparently greater similarity than was observed across healthy donors.

This clone appeared a few times. As yet, its antigen is unknown. This sequence originates from a man younger than 40 with type 1 diabetes. The sample taken for sequencing was central memory CD4+ T cells from blood. The V call is TRBV5-1, the J call TRBJ2-7; D unresolved. CDR3 nucleotides: TGCGCCAGCAGCTTGGATTCGTGGAGCTCCTACGAGCAGTACTTC. Its protein product is CASSLDSWSSYEQYF. Full variable domain (remainder filled in from reference TRBV5-1 and TRBJ2-7): KAGVTQTPRYLIKTRGQQVTLSCSPISGHRSVSWYQQTPGQGLQFLFEYFSETQRNKGNFPGRFSGRQFSNSRSEMNVSTLELGDSALYLCASSLDSWSSYEQYFGPGTRLTVT.